Listed below are T cell receptor beta chains from one sample, sequenced in a study of T-cell memory formation after mild COVID-19. In TCRdb, the 5' RACE reads were re-called with MiXCR into one record per CDR3 protein. The data hold roughly 200,000 distinct CDR3 sequences, with just over 9.5% observed a single time. Source material: PBMCs or a T cell subset sorted from them (not recorded which). The receptor source for this set is a man aged 18 to 30 who had mild COVID-19 (a few samples of this study predate the infection). Cell type and time point are not known. Both conserved end residues are part of each CDR3. D genes are given only for firm matches. Some rows mark clone size as missing; the rest say once, few, many or name a class of expanded clone.

v_gene,abundance,d_gene,j_gene,CDR3nt,CDR3aa
TRBV2,many,-,TRBJ1-5,TGTGCCAGCAAAAATCAAGAGGAGCAGCCCCAGCATTTT,CASKNQEEQPQHF
TRBV5-1,many,-,TRBJ1-6,TGCGCCAGCAGCTCGGAGGGTGGCAATTCACCCCTCCACTTT,CASSSEGGNSPLHF
TRBV20-1,many,-,TRBJ2-1,TGCAGTGCTTCACGGGGGAGCTCCTACAATGAGCAGTTCTTC,CSASRGSSYNEQFF
TRBV7-2,-,-,TRBJ2-2,TGTGCCAGCAGCTTCCGCCCGTTCGGCACCGGGGAGCTGTTTTTT,CASSFRPFGTGELFF
TRBV4-2,few,-,TRBJ1-1,TGTGCCAGCAGCCAAGATGCACGGCCGAACACTGAAGCTTTCTTT,CASSQDARPNTEAFF
TRBV28,few,-,TRBJ2-3,TGTGCCAGCAAAGGGACAAACACAGATACGCAGTATTTT,CASKGTNTDTQYF
TRBV15,many,-,TRBJ2-4,TGTGCCACCAGCAGAGATACGGGGATTCAGTACTTC,CATSRDTGIQYF
TRBV4-3,few,TRBD1,TRBJ1-1,TGCGCCAGCAGCCCCCTCATCGGGACAGCAACTGAAGCTTTCTTT,CASSPLIGTATEAFF
TRBV7-2,-,-,TRBJ2-3,TGTGCCAGCAGCTTCGTGGGGGCCGGAACAGATACGCAGTATTTT,CASSFVGAGTDTQYF
TRBV6-2/TRBV6-3,-,-,TRBJ1-1,TGTGCCAGCAGTTACGTGGACAGACCTGAAGCTTTCTTT,CASSYVDRPEAFF
TRBV5-1,-,-,TRBJ2-2,TGCGCCAGCAGCTCCATAGGGCCAGGGCCCGGGGAGCTGTTTTTT,CASSSIGPGPGELFF
TRBV5-1,few,TRBD1,TRBJ2-5,TGCGCCAGCAGCTTGGCCGCCGGGACAGCCCAAGAGACCCAGTACTTC,CASSLAAGTAQETQYF
TRBV5-4,few,TRBD1,TRBJ2-5,TGTGCCAGCAGCTCATCTCAGGGGGTCCAAGAGACCCAGTACTTC,CASSSSQGVQETQYF
TRBV10-2,many,TRBD1,TRBJ1-1,TGCGCCAGCAGTGAGGGCGGCAGGGGGCCGGGCACTGAAGCTTTCTTT,CASSEGGRGPGTEAFF
TRBV9,few,TRBD2,TRBJ2-5,TGTGCCAGCAGCCCGCCTCGAGGGACTAAAGAGACCCAGTACTTC,CASSPPRGTKETQYF
TRBV4-3,-,-,TRBJ2-3,TGCGCCAGCAGCCAGAGGGGGGCAGATACGCAGTATTTT,CASSQRGADTQYF
TRBV4-1,many,-,TRBJ2-2,TGCGCCAGCAGCCAAGTCGACATGGGGTTCTCGCTGGTCACCGGGGAGCTGTTTTTT,CASSQVDMGFSLVTGELFF
TRBV7-2,few,-,TRBJ1-2,TGTGCCAGCAGCTTAGCGCGGGGGGCGGGCTATGGCTACACCTTC,CASSLARGAGYGYTF
TRBV19,-,-,TRBJ1-4,TGTGCCGTTTCCAGGGACCGTGGAGAAAAACTGTTTTTT,CAVSRDRGEKLFF
TRBV20-1,-,-,TRBJ1-6,TGCAGTGCTGGGATGTCGAGCTCCTATAATTCACCCCTCCACTTT,CSAGMSSSYNSPLHF
TRBV20-1,-,-,TRBJ1-1,TGCAGTGCTAGGAGGCTTGAGCGGGGCGGGGTGAACACTGAAGCTTTCTTT,CSARRLERGGVNTEAFF
TRBV5-1,few,TRBD1,TRBJ1-4,TGCGCCAGCAGCCCCATCGGGACAGGAGAGGAAAAACTGTTTTTT,CASSPIGTGEEKLFF
TRBV5-6,few,-,TRBJ2-3,TGTGCCAGCAGCTTGAAGCCAGATACGCAGTATTTT,CASSLKPDTQYF
TRBV3-1,-,TRBD1,TRBJ1-6,TGTGCCAGCAGCCTGGAAATCTCGGGCGGCAGGGGGCAATCACCCCTCCACTTT,CASSLEISGGRGQSPLHF
TRBV7-9,-,TRBD2,TRBJ2-1,TGTGCCAGCACCCCTAAGCGGGGCCGCTCGTACAATGAGCAGTTCTTC,CASTPKRGRSYNEQFF
TRBV5-1,-,-,TRBJ1-4,TGCGCCAGCAGCTTCGTGGGGAATGAAAAACTGTTTTTT,CASSFVGNEKLFF
TRBV7-2,many,-,TRBJ2-5,TGTGCCAGCAGCCCCCCGACGGGGGTAGAGACCCAGTACTTC,CASSPPTGVETQYF
TRBV18,many,TRBD1,TRBJ2-5,TGTGCCAGCTCACCGGGGACAGGGTCTACGGAGACCCAGTACTTC,CASSPGTGSTETQYF
TRBV2,few,TRBD2,TRBJ2-1,TGTGCCAGCCGACTAGCGGGGGCCTACAATGAGCAGTTCTTC,CASRLAGAYNEQFF
TRBV4-3,-,-,TRBJ2-3,TGCGCCAGCAGCCAAGGAGAAGGAGGGGCAGATACGCAGTATTTT,CASSQGEGGADTQYF
TRBV18,many,TRBD2,TRBJ2-3,TGTGCCAGCTCACCCCAGGATCTAGCGGCGACTAGCACAGATACGCAGTATTTT,CASSPQDLAATSTDTQYF
TRBV5-1,few,-,TRBJ1-2,TGCGCCAGCAGCTTGTCTGACCCTCATTATGGCTACACCTTC,CASSLSDPHYGYTF
TRBV2,-,TRBD2,TRBJ2-5,TGTGCCAGCACCATCGATACTAGCGGACAAGAGACCCAGTACTTC,CASTIDTSGQETQYF
TRBV5-1,-,-,TRBJ2-6,TGCGCCAGCAGGGGGACGCCTAGCTCTGGGGCCAACGTCCTGACTTTC,CASRGTPSSGANVLTF
TRBV20-1,few,TRBD1,TRBJ1-2,TGCAGTGCTAGAAGCGGACAGGGTGGGGATGGCTACACCTTC,CSARSGQGGDGYTF
TRBV6-2/TRBV6-3,many,-,TRBJ1-1,TGTGCCAGCAGCCCCCAGGGTGATGAAGCTTTCTTT,CASSPQGDEAFF
TRBV11-1,few,-,TRBJ2-1,TGTGCCAGCAGCTTAATACAGGATGGCCTTAATGAGCAGTTCTTC,CASSLIQDGLNEQFF
TRBV3-1,many,-,TRBJ2-3,TGTGCCAGCAGCCCTCGCAGCATCAGCACAGATACGCAGTATTTT,CASSPRSISTDTQYF
TRBV10-1,few,-,TRBJ2-3,TGCGCCAGCAGCAGTGAAATGGGGACTCTGCAGTATTTT,CASSSEMGTLQYF
TRBV30,-,-,TRBJ1-1,TGTGCCTGGAGTGTTGTCCGTGAAGCTTTCTTT,CAWSVVREAFF
TRBV7-9,many,TRBD1,TRBJ2-6,TGTGCCAGCAGAAATCCCGGGACAGGTCATAGGGCGTCCTCCTCTGGGGCCAACGTCCTGACTTTC,CASRNPGTGHRASSSGANVLTF
TRBV24-1,many,-,TRBJ2-5,TGTGCCACCAGCGGAATATTCCAAGAGACCCAGTACTTC,CATSGIFQETQYF
TRBV6-2/TRBV6-3,few,-,TRBJ2-3,TGTGCCAGCAGTTACTCGCGCAACCAGAATACGCAGTATTTT,CASSYSRNQNTQYF
TRBV30,-,-,TRBJ1-1,TGTGCCTGGGGCCGGGCGGCTGAAGCTTTCTTT,CAWGRAAEAFF
TRBV2,-,-,TRBJ1-5,TGTGCCAGCAGTGAATTTCTTTCCAATCAGCCCCAGCATTTT,CASSEFLSNQPQHF
TRBV7-8,-,-,TRBJ2-5,TGTGCCAGCAGCTTACACCGGGGGATTAACCAAGAGACCCAGTACTTC,CASSLHRGINQETQYF
TRBV5-6,-,-,TRBJ2-3,TGTGCCAGCAGTCATTGGAGGGGGGAAGATACGCAGTATTTT,CASSHWRGEDTQYF
TRBV7-9,many,TRBD2,TRBJ2-5,TGTGCCAGCAGCCCCGGGGGGAGAGTAGAGACCCAGTACTTC,CASSPGGRVETQYF
TRBV5-1,few,-,TRBJ2-4,TGCGCCAGCAGCTTGCCACAGGGATTAGCCAAAAACATTCAGTACTTC,CASSLPQGLAKNIQYF
TRBV4-2,-,-,TRBJ1-4,TGTGCCAGCAGCCAAGATTGGGGGGCGGGTGAAAAACTGTTTTTT,CASSQDWGAGEKLFF
TRBV5-1,medium-sized,TRBD2,TRBJ2-7,TGCGCCAGCAGCTTGGAGACTAGCGGCTACGAGCAGTACTTC,CASSLETSGYEQYF
TRBV6-2/TRBV6-3,-,-,TRBJ1-2,TGTGCCAGCAGTTTTCAGGGAATGAACTATGGCTACACCTTC,CASSFQGMNYGYTF
TRBV12-3/TRBV12-4,few,TRBD2,TRBJ2-4,TGTGCCAGCAGTCGATTGGGAGGGGCAGGGACCAAAAACATTCAGTACTTC,CASSRLGGAGTKNIQYF
TRBV6-5,few,-,TRBJ1-2,TGTGCCAGCAGTTACTCAGGCAATGGCTACACCTTC,CASSYSGNGYTF
TRBV7-2,many,-,TRBJ2-5,TGTGCCAGCAGCTTGGGGGACCCCCGGGAGACCCAGTACTTC,CASSLGDPRETQYF